The rows below give T cell receptor beta chains drawn from one sample of a study of CD8 T cells in ankylosing spondylitis. TCRdb re-called the 5' RACE reads through MiXCR, storing one row per CDR3 protein. The table has 200,000 to 250,000 distinct CDR3 sequences, about 7% seen once. The sequencing sample was made of blood, either unsorted or a sorted T cell fraction (not recorded which). The source of these receptors is a male donor with ankylosing spondylitis. The CDR3 runs from the conserved cysteine through the conserved F or W. The order of the fields is D gene, clone size, V gene, J gene, CDR3 DNA, CDR3 protein. A D gene is named only where the DNA matches it firmly. Size is omitted from some rows. Given values are once, few, many or a class for expanded clones.

D: TRBD2; size: few; V: TRBV25-1; J: TRBJ2-7; DNA: TGTGCCAGCAGTGGCCCTCATAGCGGGAGACGGGACGAGCAGTACTTC; CDR3: CASSGPHSGRRDEQYF
D: TRBD1; size: many; V: TRBV27; J: TRBJ1-2; DNA: TGTGCCAGCAGTCTTTCCGGGACAGGGATTGGCTACACCTTC; CDR3: CASSLSGTGIGYTF
D: TRBD2; size: .; V: TRBV9; J: TRBJ2-3; DNA: TGTGCCAGCAGCGTCGGGGGGACCCTCACAGATACGCAGTATTTT; CDR3: CASSVGGTLTDTQYF
D: .; size: many; V: TRBV27; J: TRBJ1-4; DNA: TGTGCCAGCAGTTTACAACAGGGTAATGAAAAACTGTTTTTT; CDR3: CASSLQQGNEKLFF
D: .; size: many; V: TRBV7-9; J: TRBJ2-7; DNA: TGTGCCAGCAGCTTACCCTCGGACGGCAGCAGAACCTACGAGCAGTACTTC; CDR3: CASSLPSDGSRTYEQYF
D: .; size: many; V: TRBV9; J: TRBJ1-5; DNA: TGTGCCAGCAGCGAAGGACGAGGTCAGCCCCAGCATTTT; CDR3: CASSEGRGQPQHF
D: TRBD2; size: many; V: TRBV7-2; J: TRBJ2-1; DNA: TGTGCCAGCAGCTTAGCCCCTGATCTAGCGGGATGGTACAATGAGCAGTTCTTC; CDR3: CASSLAPDLAGWYNEQFF
D: TRBD2; size: .; V: TRBV11-2; J: TRBJ2-7; DNA: TGTGCCAGCAGCTCCACTAGCGGACTGTTCTACGAGCAGTACTTC; CDR3: CASSSTSGLFYEQYF
D: .; size: .; V: TRBV5-1; J: TRBJ2-2; DNA: TGCGCCAGCAGCGCTACAGGCAGGGGGGAGCTGTTTTTT; CDR3: CASSATGRGELFF
D: .; size: few; V: TRBV9; J: TRBJ2-1; DNA: TGTGCCAGCAGCGTTCGGGGGAACCCCGGGTACAATGAGCAGTTCTTC; CDR3: CASSVRGNPGYNEQFF
D: TRBD1; size: many; V: TRBV7-9; J: TRBJ1-2; DNA: TGTGCCAGCAGCTTAGGGGCTCCGGGACAGGGGGACTATGGCTACACCTTC; CDR3: CASSLGAPGQGDYGYTF
D: .; size: many; V: TRBV20-1; J: TRBJ1-1; DNA: TGCAGTGCTAGTCTGTACAGAAAACCTATGAACACTGAAGCTTTCTTT; CDR3: CSASLYRKPMNTEAFF
D: .; size: .; V: TRBV25-1; J: TRBJ1-1; DNA: TGTGCCAGCAGTGACCCATATCAGGGGAACACTGAAGCTTTCTTT; CDR3: CASSDPYQGNTEAFF
D: TRBD1; size: many; V: TRBV16; J: TRBJ1-1; DNA: TGTGCCAGCAGCCGGACAGGGTTGAATGTTGGCACTGAAGCTTTCTTT; CDR3: CASSRTGLNVGTEAFF
D: .; size: many; V: TRBV6-5; J: TRBJ2-2; DNA: TGTGCCAGCAGTTACAACCAGGGAATGGCCGGGGAGCTGTTTTTT; CDR3: CASSYNQGMAGELFF
D: .; size: many; V: TRBV7-9; J: TRBJ2-7; DNA: TGTGCCAGCAAGTTCGGGGAGATCTACGAGCAGTACTTC; CDR3: CASKFGEIYEQYF
D: TRBD1; size: .; V: TRBV7-9; J: TRBJ1-2; DNA: TGTGCCAGCAGCTTAGACAGGGGCGGTAACTATGGCTACACCTTC; CDR3: CASSLDRGGNYGYTF
D: .; size: many; V: TRBV12-3/TRBV12-4; J: TRBJ1-5; DNA: TGTGCCAGCAGACACTATAGCAATCAGCCCCAGCATTTT; CDR3: CASRHYSNQPQHF
D: TRBD1; size: many; V: TRBV12-3/TRBV12-4; J: TRBJ1-5; DNA: TGTGCCAGCAGTCCAGGGGGCCGGAGGCAGCCCCAGCATTTT; CDR3: CASSPGGRRQPQHF
D: TRBD1; size: .; V: TRBV7-8; J: TRBJ2-1; DNA: TGTGCCAGCAGCTCAGGGGGCCTAGCCTCCTTCAATGAGCAGTTCTTC; CDR3: CASSSGGLASFNEQFF
D: .; size: many; V: TRBV5-6; J: TRBJ1-1; DNA: TGTGCCACCATGCCCGGGGCATCCACTGAAGCTTTCTTT; CDR3: CATMPGASTEAFF
D: TRBD1; size: few; V: TRBV7-9; J: TRBJ2-5; DNA: TGTGCCAGCAGCTTAGGCGGACAGGGGTTTCGGGAGACCCAGTACTTC; CDR3: CASSLGGQGFRETQYF
D: TRBD1; size: many; V: TRBV7-3; J: TRBJ2-1; DNA: TGTGCCAGCAGCCAGAATCCCCGGGACAGGGGTCCGAGCTCCTACAATGAGCAGTTCTTC; CDR3: CASSQNPRDRGPSSYNEQFF
D: .; size: many; V: TRBV7-9; J: TRBJ2-1; DNA: TGTGCCAGCAGCCACGTACTAGCCCCCAACAATGAGCAGTTCTTC; CDR3: CASSHVLAPNNEQFF
D: TRBD1; size: .; V: TRBV4-1; J: TRBJ2-7; DNA: TGCGCCAGCAGCCCCGGACAGGGGGACTACTACGAGCAGTACTTC; CDR3: CASSPGQGDYYEQYF
D: TRBD2; size: many; V: TRBV27; J: TRBJ2-3; DNA: TGTGCCAGCAGTCCTAGAGCGGGGGGGCCCCCAGATACGCAGTATTTT; CDR3: CASSPRAGGPPDTQYF
D: .; size: many; V: TRBV12-3/TRBV12-4; J: TRBJ2-1; DNA: TGTGCCAGCAGCCCAGGGTTTGAGCAGTTCTTC; CDR3: CASSPGFEQFF
D: .; size: few; V: TRBV13; J: TRBJ1-4; DNA: TGTGCCAGCAGCACCCGGGAGTTTAATGAAAAACTGTTTTTT; CDR3: CASSTREFNEKLFF
D: .; size: .; V: TRBV7-2; J: TRBJ2-7; DNA: TGTGCCAGCAGCTTTAACTTATATAGGCACGAGCAGTACTTC; CDR3: CASSFNLYRHEQYF
D: .; size: many; V: TRBV5-1; J: TRBJ2-5; DNA: TGCGCCAGCAGCTTTGTGAGCCAAGAGACCCAGTACTTC; CDR3: CASSFVSQETQYF
D: TRBD2; size: many; V: TRBV11-2; J: TRBJ2-2; DNA: TGTGCCAGCAGGGGACTGACGACCTTAATAGCGGGAGGGAACACCGGGGAGCTGTTTTTT; CDR3: CASRGLTTLIAGGNTGELFF
D: .; size: few; V: TRBV20-1; J: TRBJ1-6; DNA: TGCAGTGCTAGAGATGTGAAGACGAGCTCCTATAATTCACCCCTCCACTTT; CDR3: CSARDVKTSSYNSPLHF
D: .; size: many; V: TRBV7-8; J: TRBJ2-3; DNA: TGTGCCAGCAGCTTATCTCCCTTCCAGTATTTT; CDR3: CASSLSPFQYF
D: .; size: many; V: TRBV4-1; J: TRBJ2-1; DNA: TGCGCCAGCAGCCAAACTCTCAATGAGCAGTTCTTC; CDR3: CASSQTLNEQFF
D: .; size: many; V: TRBV6-5; J: TRBJ2-5; DNA: TGTGCCAGCAGTTATGTTAGGAATGGAGAGACCCAGTACTTC; CDR3: CASSYVRNGETQYF
D: TRBD1; size: many; V: TRBV7-2; J: TRBJ2-3; DNA: TGTGCCAGCAGCTCCCTGGGGCGACAGGGCCCAGATACGCAGTATTTT; CDR3: CASSSLGRQGPDTQYF
D: .; size: .; V: TRBV12-3/TRBV12-4; J: TRBJ2-2; DNA: TGTGCCAGCAGACCGCCCACCGGGGAGCTGTTTTTT; CDR3: CASRPPTGELFF
D: .; size: .; V: TRBV29-1; J: TRBJ1-3; DNA: TGCAGTATTAGGGCGGGGAAAGGAAACACCATATATTTT; CDR3: CSIRAGKGNTIYF
D: TRBD1; size: many; V: TRBV18; J: TRBJ1-3; DNA: TGTGCCAGCTCACCACCGAAGGGGGCTGCGGGAAACACCATATATTTT; CDR3: CASSPPKGAAGNTIYF
D: .; size: .; V: TRBV7-2; J: TRBJ2-7; DNA: TGTGCCAGCAGAGCCGACCCGAACTCCTACGAGCAGTACTTC; CDR3: CASRADPNSYEQYF